These T cell receptor beta chains were read from a single sample in a study of T cells in Graves' hyperthyroidism and ophthalmopathy. TCRdb passed the multiplex PCR reads through MiXCR, listing each CDR3 protein once. In the table there are 500,000 to 750,000 distinct CDR3 sequences, around 14% of which are singletons. Source material: blood. The receptors here all came from a woman aged 25 to 45 with Graves' hyperthyroidism. Both conserved end residues are part of each CDR3. Fields, in order: J gene, V gene, clone size, D gene, CDR3 DNA, CDR3 protein. D genes are given only for firm matches. Clone size is given for some rows only: seen once, a few or many times, or a class if the clone is expanded.

j_call: TRBJ1-1
v_call: TRBV2
clone_size: .
d_call: TRBD1
cdr3_nt: TGTGCCAGCAGTCGTCAGGGGGCGGCGGCTGAAGCTTTCTTT
cdr3_aa: CASSRQGAAAEAFF

j_call: TRBJ2-3
v_call: TRBV11-2
clone_size: many
d_call: TRBD1
cdr3_nt: TGTGCCAGCAAGGAAACTGGGACAGGGGATCGAGATACGCAGTATTTT
cdr3_aa: CASKETGTGDRDTQYF

j_call: TRBJ2-2
v_call: TRBV6-1
clone_size: many
d_call: .
cdr3_nt: TGTGCCAGCATTAAGGGTCAAGGCGGGGAGCTGTTTTTT
cdr3_aa: CASIKGQGGELFF

j_call: TRBJ2-1
v_call: TRBV11-3
clone_size: .
d_call: .
cdr3_nt: TGTGCCAGCAGTAACTCCCGGGCTGGGAATGAGCAGTTCTTC
cdr3_aa: CASSNSRAGNEQFF

j_call: TRBJ2-7
v_call: TRBV18
clone_size: .
d_call: TRBD2
cdr3_nt: TGTGCCAGCTCACCACCGGGACTAGGTTCCCATTACGAGCAGTACTTC
cdr3_aa: CASSPPGLGSHYEQYF

j_call: TRBJ2-3
v_call: TRBV7-9
clone_size: .
d_call: TRBD2
cdr3_nt: TGTGCCAGCAGCTTAGAACTAGCGGCAGATACGCAGTATTTT
cdr3_aa: CASSLELAADTQYF

j_call: TRBJ2-1
v_call: TRBV6-1
clone_size: few
d_call: .
cdr3_nt: TGTGCCAGCCGAACGACGGGGTACAATGAGCAGTTCTTC
cdr3_aa: CASRTTGYNEQFF

j_call: TRBJ2-7
v_call: TRBV6-1
clone_size: many
d_call: .
cdr3_nt: TGTGCCAGCAGAGACAGGTCCTCCTACGAGCAGTACTTC
cdr3_aa: CASRDRSSYEQYF

j_call: TRBJ2-1
v_call: TRBV7-2
clone_size: .
d_call: TRBD2
cdr3_nt: TGTGCCAGCAGCTCTCGACGGACTAGCGGGATGTACAATGAGCAGTTCTTC
cdr3_aa: CASSSRRTSGMYNEQFF

j_call: TRBJ2-7
v_call: TRBV2
clone_size: many
d_call: .
cdr3_nt: TGTGCCAGCATGGACGGGTCGTCCACCGGAGCGGCCTACGAGCAGTACTTC
cdr3_aa: CASMDGSSTGAAYEQYF

j_call: TRBJ1-1
v_call: TRBV10-3
clone_size: .
d_call: .
cdr3_nt: TGTGCCATCAGTGAAAGGGGGGGGAACACTGAAGCTTTCTTT
cdr3_aa: CAISERGGNTEAFF

j_call: TRBJ2-2
v_call: TRBV7-2
clone_size: many
d_call: TRBD2
cdr3_nt: TGTGCCAGCAGCTTATTGGGACTAGCGGGAGAAGACACCGGGGAGCTGTTTTTT
cdr3_aa: CASSLLGLAGEDTGELFF

j_call: TRBJ2-6
v_call: TRBV27
clone_size: .
d_call: .
cdr3_nt: TGTGCCAGCAGTTTCACTAGGGGATTTGGTGGGGCCAACGTCCTGACTTTC
cdr3_aa: CASSFTRGFGGANVLTF

j_call: TRBJ2-4
v_call: TRBV7-9
clone_size: few
d_call: TRBD2
cdr3_nt: TGTGCCAGCAGCCTTGACTGGACTAGCGGGATCTGGGGCAAAAACATTCAGTACTTC
cdr3_aa: CASSLDWTSGIWGKNIQYF

j_call: TRBJ2-7
v_call: TRBV20-1
clone_size: many
d_call: .
cdr3_nt: TGCAGTGCTATGGGCGCTGCTTCCTACGAGCAGTACTTC
cdr3_aa: CSAMGAASYEQYF

j_call: TRBJ2-4
v_call: TRBV19
clone_size: .
d_call: .
cdr3_nt: TGTGCCAGTAGCCGTAAAAACATTCAGTACTTC
cdr3_aa: CASSRKNIQYF

j_call: TRBJ1-2
v_call: TRBV7-9
clone_size: few
d_call: .
cdr3_nt: TGTGCCAGCAGCTTAGGGGGGGTATCTAACTATGGCTACACCTTC
cdr3_aa: CASSLGGVSNYGYTF

j_call: TRBJ2-7
v_call: TRBV6-1
clone_size: many
d_call: .
cdr3_nt: TGTGCCAGCAGTCTCGAGCTCCACTCCTACGAGCAGTACTTC
cdr3_aa: CASSLELHSYEQYF

j_call: TRBJ1-1
v_call: TRBV27
clone_size: .
d_call: .
cdr3_nt: TGTGCCAGCAGTTTAGGTGGTAGGACTTTAGAAGCTTTCTTT
cdr3_aa: CASSLGGRTLEAFF

j_call: TRBJ2-7
v_call: TRBV4-3
clone_size: .
d_call: TRBD1
cdr3_nt: TGCGCCAGCAGCCAAGATTTCGACAGGGCCTACGAGCAGTACTTC
cdr3_aa: CASSQDFDRAYEQYF

j_call: TRBJ2-5
v_call: TRBV10-3
clone_size: many
d_call: TRBD1
cdr3_nt: TGTGCCATCAGTGAGCCGACCGGGACAGGACAAGAGACCCAGTACTTC
cdr3_aa: CAISEPTGTGQETQYF

j_call: TRBJ2-5
v_call: TRBV6-1
clone_size: few
d_call: TRBD2
cdr3_nt: TGTGCCAGCAGTTTCCAGCGGGGAGTACAAGAGACCCAGTACTTC
cdr3_aa: CASSFQRGVQETQYF

j_call: TRBJ2-2
v_call: TRBV18
clone_size: few
d_call: TRBD2
cdr3_nt: TGTGCCAGCTCACCTCAACTAGCGGGGAACACCGGGAAGCTGTTTTTT
cdr3_aa: CASSPQLAGNTGKLFF

j_call: TRBJ2-1
v_call: TRBV11-2
clone_size: many
d_call: .
cdr3_nt: TGTGCCAGCAGCTTAGTTTTTGGACTCAAATACAATGAGCAGTTCTTC
cdr3_aa: CASSLVFGLKYNEQFF

j_call: TRBJ1-2
v_call: TRBV5-1
clone_size: many
d_call: .
cdr3_nt: TGCGCCAGCAGCTTGGCCGGAACAGTAGGCTATGGCTACACCTTC
cdr3_aa: CASSLAGTVGYGYTF

j_call: TRBJ1-3
v_call: TRBV10-3
clone_size: many
d_call: .
cdr3_nt: TGTGCCATCAGTGAACTTGACACCATATATTTT
cdr3_aa: CAISELDTIYF

j_call: TRBJ2-3
v_call: TRBV27
clone_size: few
d_call: TRBD2
cdr3_nt: TGTGCCAGCAGTTTGAGGATAGCGGGAGGCACAGATACGCAGTATTTT
cdr3_aa: CASSLRIAGGTDTQYF

j_call: TRBJ1-4
v_call: TRBV12-3/TRBV12-4
clone_size: many
d_call: .
cdr3_nt: TGTGCCAGCAGTGACGACATATTTTCATCCAGGGCGTTTAGTAATGAAAAACTGTTTTTT
cdr3_aa: CASSDDIFSSRAFSNEKLFF

j_call: TRBJ1-6
v_call: TRBV7-2
clone_size: many
d_call: .
cdr3_nt: TGTGCCAGCAGCCGATTGACCGAGAGCTCCTATAATTCACCCCTCCACTTT
cdr3_aa: CASSRLTESSYNSPLHF

j_call: TRBJ1-5
v_call: TRBV12-3/TRBV12-4
clone_size: many
d_call: .
cdr3_nt: TGTGCCAGCAGTTTGGACAGTAAGATACATCAGCCCCAGCATTTT
cdr3_aa: CASSLDSKIHQPQHF

j_call: TRBJ2-1
v_call: TRBV6-1
clone_size: .
d_call: .
cdr3_nt: TGTGCCAGCAGTAAGGACCTTAGTCTAAACTACAATGAGCAGTTCTTC
cdr3_aa: CASSKDLSLNYNEQFF

j_call: TRBJ1-6
v_call: TRBV5-1
clone_size: .
d_call: TRBD1
cdr3_nt: TGCGCCAGCAGCAGGCGGACAGGGGGATATAATTCACCCCTCCACTTT
cdr3_aa: CASSRRTGGYNSPLHF

j_call: TRBJ1-5
v_call: TRBV2
clone_size: many
d_call: .
cdr3_nt: TGTGCCAGCAGTGAATGGTGGAATTCGGGCAATCAGCCCCAGCATTTT
cdr3_aa: CASSEWWNSGNQPQHF

j_call: TRBJ2-1
v_call: TRBV20-1
clone_size: many
d_call: .
cdr3_nt: TGCAGTGCTCAACCGTGGAGTTCTAGCTCCTACAATGAGCAGTTCTTC
cdr3_aa: CSAQPWSSSSYNEQFF

j_call: TRBJ1-1
v_call: TRBV6-1
clone_size: many
d_call: TRBD1
cdr3_nt: TGTGCCAGCAGTGGCCGGGGCGGACAGGGTGGTACTGAAGCTTTCTTT
cdr3_aa: CASSGRGGQGGTEAFF

j_call: TRBJ2-1
v_call: TRBV10-3
clone_size: many
d_call: .
cdr3_nt: TGTGCCATCACAGGGCGGGAAGTAGACTACAATGAGCAGTTCTTC
cdr3_aa: CAITGREVDYNEQFF

j_call: TRBJ2-1
v_call: TRBV19
clone_size: few
d_call: .
cdr3_nt: TGTGCCAGTAGTATAGACCAGCCGGGCAACAATGAGCAGTTCTTC
cdr3_aa: CASSIDQPGNNEQFF

j_call: TRBJ2-1
v_call: TRBV3-1
clone_size: many
d_call: TRBD2
cdr3_nt: TGTGCCAGCAGCCAAGATCCCGGACTAGGCAATGAGCAGTTCTTC
cdr3_aa: CASSQDPGLGNEQFF

j_call: TRBJ1-5
v_call: TRBV2
clone_size: few
d_call: TRBD1
cdr3_nt: TGTGCCAGCAGCAAGGATGCGGCAGGGGGAGATCAGCCCCAGCATTTT
cdr3_aa: CASSKDAAGGDQPQHF

j_call: TRBJ2-7
v_call: TRBV7-2
clone_size: .
d_call: TRBD2
cdr3_nt: TGTGCCAGCAGCCAAGATAGGGCGGGAGGGCCGGGAGAGCAGTACTTC
cdr3_aa: CASSQDRAGGPGEQYF

j_call: TRBJ2-6
v_call: TRBV10-3
clone_size: few
d_call: TRBD1
cdr3_nt: TGTGCCATCAGTGATCGGACAGGCCTCACTGGGGCCAACGTCCTGACTTTC
cdr3_aa: CAISDRTGLTGANVLTF

j_call: TRBJ2-7
v_call: TRBV19
clone_size: few
d_call: .
cdr3_nt: TGTGCCAGTAGTATCGCGGTGCGGGCCTACGAGCAGTACTTC
cdr3_aa: CASSIAVRAYEQYF

j_call: TRBJ2-1
v_call: TRBV29-1
clone_size: .
d_call: TRBD2
cdr3_nt: TGCAGCGTTATAAGCGGGAGTCAATATGAGCAGTTCTTC
cdr3_aa: CSVISGSQYEQFF

j_call: TRBJ2-6
v_call: TRBV6-1
clone_size: many
d_call: .
cdr3_nt: TGTGCCAGCACGAGGGGGGACAGTGCCTCTGGGGCCAACGTCCTGACTTTC
cdr3_aa: CASTRGDSASGANVLTF

j_call: TRBJ2-5
v_call: TRBV20-1
clone_size: many
d_call: .
cdr3_nt: TGCAGTGCTAGAGCGAGGGGATACAGGGGAGGAAAAAAGGAGACCCAGTACTTC
cdr3_aa: CSARARGYRGGKKETQYF

j_call: TRBJ2-2
v_call: TRBV5-1
clone_size: .
d_call: .
cdr3_nt: TGCGCCAGCAGCCAGATAAGCGGAGGGGTAACCGGGGAGCTGTTTTTT
cdr3_aa: CASSQISGGVTGELFF

j_call: TRBJ2-7
v_call: TRBV7-2
clone_size: few
d_call: TRBD2
cdr3_nt: TGTGCCAGCAGCTTTAGCGGGGGGGGGGACGAGCAGTACTTC
cdr3_aa: CASSFSGGGDEQYF

j_call: TRBJ2-5
v_call: TRBV7-9
clone_size: few
d_call: .
cdr3_nt: TGTGCCAGCAGCTTAGGCGGCGGGGTAAAGACCCAGTACTTC
cdr3_aa: CASSLGGGVKTQYF

j_call: TRBJ2-3
v_call: TRBV20-1
clone_size: many
d_call: TRBD2
cdr3_nt: TGCAGTGCGCAGACTAGCGGGAGCACAGATACGCAGTATTTT
cdr3_aa: CSAQTSGSTDTQYF

j_call: TRBJ2-7
v_call: TRBV5-6
clone_size: few
d_call: .
cdr3_nt: TGTGCCAGCAGCTCACTTTGGGAGCGGGTCGCCTACGAGCAGTACTTC
cdr3_aa: CASSSLWERVAYEQYF

j_call: TRBJ2-2
v_call: TRBV18
clone_size: .
d_call: TRBD2
cdr3_nt: TGTGCCAGCTCACCCTTAGGACTAGCAGCCGGGGAGCTGTTTTTT
cdr3_aa: CASSPLGLAAGELFF

j_call: TRBJ2-2
v_call: TRBV9
clone_size: .
d_call: .
cdr3_nt: TGTGCCAGCAGCTTGACTAGTCGGAACACCGGGGAGCTGTTTTTT
cdr3_aa: CASSLTSRNTGELFF

j_call: TRBJ2-7
v_call: TRBV10-3
clone_size: few
d_call: .
cdr3_nt: TGTGCCATCCGTTCGGTGTTGGACGAGCAGTACTTC
cdr3_aa: CAIRSVLDEQYF

j_call: TRBJ1-2
v_call: TRBV5-1
clone_size: many
d_call: TRBD1
cdr3_nt: TGCGCCAGCAGCACCTCGACAGGGGCTGGCTACACCTTC
cdr3_aa: CASSTSTGAGYTF

j_call: TRBJ2-7
v_call: TRBV9
clone_size: few
d_call: TRBD1
cdr3_nt: TGTGCCAGCAGCGGACTGACAGGGGGCCTCTACGAGCAGTACTTC
cdr3_aa: CASSGLTGGLYEQYF

j_call: TRBJ2-1
v_call: TRBV24-1
clone_size: many
d_call: TRBD2
cdr3_nt: TGTGCCACCAGTGCGGGACTAGCGGGAGAGGGGACGCAGTTCTTC
cdr3_aa: CATSAGLAGEGTQFF

j_call: TRBJ2-1
v_call: TRBV12-3/TRBV12-4
clone_size: many
d_call: .
cdr3_nt: TGTGCCAGCAGTTTATCAGGGGTTGGGAATGAGCAGTTCTTC
cdr3_aa: CASSLSGVGNEQFF